The clone carrying this T cell receptor (beta chain) was counted at least ten times. The entry originates in a study of cytomegalovirus exposure and HLA in healthy donors. PCR employed 60 Vbeta and 13 Jbeta primers. The assay was immunoSEQ multiplex PCR, and TCRdb's table has in-frame clones only and misses some. The sample comprises 160,000 or so clones, around four fifths of which are singletons, and more than 1.2% rests with the top ten. Trimming cost V 0 bases and J 7 bases, with 9 bases left between them. The CDR3 totals 14 residues. Germline V gene data show CDR1 as MNHNY and CDR2 as SVGAGI (reference sequence).

The rearrangement links TRBV6-6 to TRBJ2-2, with D hard to call. The receptor was derived from a male donor in good health and CMV-seronegative. The sequenced sample was PBMCs. CDR3 loop: CASSYSVSDGELFF. DNA for the CDR3: TGTGCCAGCAGTTACTCGGTCAGCGACGGGGAGCTGTTTTTT.